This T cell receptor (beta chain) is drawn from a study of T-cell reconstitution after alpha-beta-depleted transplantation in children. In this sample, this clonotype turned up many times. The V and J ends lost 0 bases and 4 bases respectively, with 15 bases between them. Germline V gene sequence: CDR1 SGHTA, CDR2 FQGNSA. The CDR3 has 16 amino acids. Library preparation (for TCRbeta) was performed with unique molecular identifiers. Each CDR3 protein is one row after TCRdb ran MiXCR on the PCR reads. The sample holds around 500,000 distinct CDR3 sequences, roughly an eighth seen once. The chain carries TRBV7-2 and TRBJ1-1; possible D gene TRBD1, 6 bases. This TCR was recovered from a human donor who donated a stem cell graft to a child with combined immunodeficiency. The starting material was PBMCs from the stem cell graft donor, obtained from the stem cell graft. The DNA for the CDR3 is TGTGCCAGCAGCTTAGCGGCTTGGGGGGGCTTCACTGAAGCTTTCTTT. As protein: CASSLAAWGGFTEAFF.